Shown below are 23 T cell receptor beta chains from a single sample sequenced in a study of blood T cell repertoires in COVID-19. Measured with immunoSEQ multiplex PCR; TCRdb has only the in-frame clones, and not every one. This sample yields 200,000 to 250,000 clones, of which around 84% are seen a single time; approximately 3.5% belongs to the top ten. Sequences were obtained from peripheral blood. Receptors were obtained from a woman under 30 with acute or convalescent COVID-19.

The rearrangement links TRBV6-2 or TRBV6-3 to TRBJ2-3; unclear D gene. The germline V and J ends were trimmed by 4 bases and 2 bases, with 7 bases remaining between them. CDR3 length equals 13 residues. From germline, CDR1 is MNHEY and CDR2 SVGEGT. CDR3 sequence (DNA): TGTGCCAGCAGTTCCCCTTCCACAGATACGCAGTATTTT. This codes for CASSSPSTDTQYF.

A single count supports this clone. DNA for the CDR3: TGTGCCAGCAGCTTCACTAGCGATACAGATACGCAGTATTTT. This translates into CASSFTSDTDTQYF. The rearrangement uses TRBV11-3 and TRBJ2-3, with 7 bases matching TRBD2. CDR1 is SGHNT and CDR2 is YENEEA in the germline V gene. After removal of 3 bases from V and 3 bases from J, the junction contained 3 bases not matched to a gene. The CDR3 has 14 amino acids.

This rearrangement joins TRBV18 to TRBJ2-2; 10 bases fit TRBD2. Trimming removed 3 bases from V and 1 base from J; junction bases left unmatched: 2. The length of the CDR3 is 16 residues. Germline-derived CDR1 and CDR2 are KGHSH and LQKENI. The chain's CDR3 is CASSPGLAVNTGELFF. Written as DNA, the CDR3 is TGTGCCAGCTCACCCGGACTAGCGGTGAACACCGGGGAGCTGTTTTTT.

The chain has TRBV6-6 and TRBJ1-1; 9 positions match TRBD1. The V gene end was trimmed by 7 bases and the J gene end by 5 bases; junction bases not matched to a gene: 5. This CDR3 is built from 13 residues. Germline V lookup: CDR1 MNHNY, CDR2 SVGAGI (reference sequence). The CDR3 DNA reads TGTGCCAGCATTTCGGGGACAGGGACTGAAGCTTTCTTT. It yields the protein CASISGTGTEAFF.

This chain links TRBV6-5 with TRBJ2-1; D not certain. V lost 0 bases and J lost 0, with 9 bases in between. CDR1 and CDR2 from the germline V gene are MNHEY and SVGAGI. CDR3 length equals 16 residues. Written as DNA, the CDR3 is TGTGCCAGCAGTTACTCGATGGGCCACTCCTACAATGAGCAGTTCTTC. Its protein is CASSYSMGHSYNEQFF.

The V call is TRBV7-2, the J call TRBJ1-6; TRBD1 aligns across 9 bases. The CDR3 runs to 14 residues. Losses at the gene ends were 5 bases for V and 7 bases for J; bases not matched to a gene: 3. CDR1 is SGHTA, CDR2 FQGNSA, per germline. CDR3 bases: TGTGCCAGCAGCCCGACAGGGGGGAATTCACCCCTCCACTTT. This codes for CASSPTGGNSPLHF.

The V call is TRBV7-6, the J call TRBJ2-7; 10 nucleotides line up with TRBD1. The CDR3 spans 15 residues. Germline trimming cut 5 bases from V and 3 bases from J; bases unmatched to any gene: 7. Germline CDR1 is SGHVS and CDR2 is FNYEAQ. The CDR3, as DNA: TGTGCCAGCAGCGCAGGACAGGGGGGAGGCTACGAGCAGTACTTC. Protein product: CASSAGQGGGYEQYF.

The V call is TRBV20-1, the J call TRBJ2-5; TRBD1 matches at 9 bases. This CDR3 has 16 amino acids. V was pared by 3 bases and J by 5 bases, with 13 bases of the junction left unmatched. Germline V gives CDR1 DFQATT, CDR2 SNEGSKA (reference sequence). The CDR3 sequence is CSASQWDRAGGETQYF. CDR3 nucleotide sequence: TGCAGTGCTAGTCAATGGGACAGGGCCGGGGGGGAGACCCAGTACTTC.

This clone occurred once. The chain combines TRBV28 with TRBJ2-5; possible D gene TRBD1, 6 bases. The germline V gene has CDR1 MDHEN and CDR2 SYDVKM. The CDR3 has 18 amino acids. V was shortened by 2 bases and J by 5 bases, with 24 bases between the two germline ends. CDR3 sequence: CASSLEFRDPGQGETQYF. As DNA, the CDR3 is TGTGCCAGCAGTTTAGAGTTCCGAGACCCGGGGCAGGGGGAGACCCAGTACTTC.

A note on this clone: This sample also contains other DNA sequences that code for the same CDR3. The CDR3 sequence is CASSYSRRGSNQPQHF. In nucleotides, the CDR3 is TGTGCCAGCAGTTACTCTAGGAGGGGTAGCAATCAGCCCCAGCATTTT. The chain is built from TRBV6-2 or TRBV6-3 and TRBJ1-5; tentatively, D is TRBD1 (5 bases). V lost 0 bases and J 0 bases, leaving 9 bases between the germline ends. CDR3 length equals 16 residues. Germline V lookup: CDR1 MNHEY, CDR2 SVGEGT.

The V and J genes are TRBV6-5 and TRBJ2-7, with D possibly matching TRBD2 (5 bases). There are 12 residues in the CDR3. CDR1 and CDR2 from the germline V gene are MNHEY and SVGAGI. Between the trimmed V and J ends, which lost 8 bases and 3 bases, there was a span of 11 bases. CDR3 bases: TGTGCCAGCGCAAACCGGGGCTACGAGCAGTACTTC. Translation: CASANRGYEQYF.

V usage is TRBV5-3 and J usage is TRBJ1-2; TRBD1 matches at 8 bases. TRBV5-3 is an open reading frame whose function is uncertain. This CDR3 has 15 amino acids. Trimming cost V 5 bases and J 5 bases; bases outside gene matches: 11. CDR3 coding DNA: TGTGCCAGAAGTCACGTCAGGGGGCGACAGTATGGCTACACCTTC. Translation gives CARSHVRGRQYGYTF.

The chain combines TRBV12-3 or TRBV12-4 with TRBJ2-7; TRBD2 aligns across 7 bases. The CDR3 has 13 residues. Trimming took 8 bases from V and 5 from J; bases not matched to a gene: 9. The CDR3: CASERSGMDEQYF. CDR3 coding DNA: TGTGCCAGCGAGCGAAGCGGGATGGACGAGCAGTACTTC.

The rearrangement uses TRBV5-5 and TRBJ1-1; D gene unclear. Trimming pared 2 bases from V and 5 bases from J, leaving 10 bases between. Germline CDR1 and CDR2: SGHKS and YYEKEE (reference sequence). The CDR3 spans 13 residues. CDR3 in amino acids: CASSLYAGTEAFF. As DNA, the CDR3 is TGTGCCAGCAGCTTATACGCGGGGACTGAAGCTTTCTTT.

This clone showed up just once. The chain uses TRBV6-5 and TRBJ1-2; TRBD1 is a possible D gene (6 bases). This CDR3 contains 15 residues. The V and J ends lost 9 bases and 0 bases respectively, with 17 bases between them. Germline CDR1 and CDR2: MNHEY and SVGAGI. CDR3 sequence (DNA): TGTGCCAGTCGGCGAGGGGGGGTATCTAACTATGGCTACACCTTC. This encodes CASRRGGVSNYGYTF.

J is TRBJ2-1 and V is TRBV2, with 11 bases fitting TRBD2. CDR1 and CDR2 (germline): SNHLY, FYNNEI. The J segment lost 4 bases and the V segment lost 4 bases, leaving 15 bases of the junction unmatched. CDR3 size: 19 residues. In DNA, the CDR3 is TGTGCCAGCAGTGTTGTGCTAATCTCCGGGACTAGCGGTTACAATGAGCAGTTCTTC. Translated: CASSVVLISGTSGYNEQFF.

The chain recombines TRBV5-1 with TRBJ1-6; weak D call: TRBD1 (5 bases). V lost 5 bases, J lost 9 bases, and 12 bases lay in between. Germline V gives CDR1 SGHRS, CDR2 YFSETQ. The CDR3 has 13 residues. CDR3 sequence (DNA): TGCGCCAGCAGGCAGGGAATCACTTCACCCCTCCACTTT. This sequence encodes CASRQGITSPLHF.

This CDR3 is CASTSGRAGTGELFF. The DNA for the CDR3 is TGTGCCAGCACTAGCGGGAGGGCGGGCACCGGGGAGCTGTTTTTT. This rearrangement joins TRBV6-5 to TRBJ2-2, with 12 bases identical to TRBD2. The CDR3 loop spans 15 amino acids. The germline CDR1 and CDR2 sequences are MNHEY and SVGAGI. The trim removed 7 bases at V and 4 bases at J, leaving 4 bases unmatched.

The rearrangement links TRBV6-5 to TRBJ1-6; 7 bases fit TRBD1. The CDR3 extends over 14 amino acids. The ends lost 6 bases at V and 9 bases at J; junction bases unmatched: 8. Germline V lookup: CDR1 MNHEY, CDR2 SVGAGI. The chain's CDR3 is CASSRETGFSPLHF. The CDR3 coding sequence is TGTGCCAGCAGCCGTGAGACAGGGTTTTCACCCCTCCACTTT.

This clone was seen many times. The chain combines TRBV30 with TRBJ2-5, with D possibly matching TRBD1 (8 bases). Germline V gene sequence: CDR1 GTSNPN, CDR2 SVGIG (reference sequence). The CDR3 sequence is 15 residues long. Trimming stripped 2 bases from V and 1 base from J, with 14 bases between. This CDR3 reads CAWSPTGGAQETQYF. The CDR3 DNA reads TGTGCCTGGAGTCCCACAGGGGGGGCCCAAGAGACCCAGTACTTC.

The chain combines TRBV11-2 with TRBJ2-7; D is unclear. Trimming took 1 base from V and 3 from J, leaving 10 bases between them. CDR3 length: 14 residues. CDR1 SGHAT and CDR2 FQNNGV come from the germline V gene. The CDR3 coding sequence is TGTGCCAGCAGCTTAGGGCCCGCTGACTACGAGCAGTACTTC. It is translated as CASSLGPADYEQYF.

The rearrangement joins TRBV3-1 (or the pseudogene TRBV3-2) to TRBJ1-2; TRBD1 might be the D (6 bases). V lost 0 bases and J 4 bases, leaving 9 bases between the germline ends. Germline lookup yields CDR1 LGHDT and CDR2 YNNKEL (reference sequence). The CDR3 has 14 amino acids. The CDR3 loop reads CASSQDGGRYGYTF. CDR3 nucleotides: TGTGCCAGCAGCCAAGATGGGGGCCGCTATGGCTACACCTTC.

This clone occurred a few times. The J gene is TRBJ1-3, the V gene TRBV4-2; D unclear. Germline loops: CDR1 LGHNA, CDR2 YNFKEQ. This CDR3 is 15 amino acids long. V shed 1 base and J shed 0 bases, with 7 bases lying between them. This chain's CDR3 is CASSQGRGSGNTIYF. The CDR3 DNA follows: TGTGCCAGCAGCCAAGGACGGGGCTCTGGAAACACCATATATTTT.